This T cell receptor beta chain was sequenced in a study of blood T cell repertoires in COVID-19. About the study: Both acute and convalescent COVID-19 samples were obtained from the United States, Italy and Spain. T cells, B-cell-depleted T cells, or PBMCs supplied cDNA or gDNA.

V gave up 0 bases and J gave up 2 bases; unmatched junction bases: 10. The germline V gene encodes CDR1 MGHRA and CDR2 YSYEKL. CDR3 length: 20 residues. Clones were read by immunoSEQ multiplex PCR, and TCRdb kept only the in-frame ones, dropping some. The sample contains around 99,000 clones, 90% of which appear only once. Sequences were obtained from peripheral blood. The V call is TRBV4-1, the J call TRBJ2-7, with 16 bases fitting TRBD2. The receptor was isolated from a man over 45 with acute or convalescent COVID-19. CDR3: CASSQDPGLAGGRQPYEQYF. DNA for the CDR3: TGCGCCAGCAGCCAAGATCCGGGACTAGCGGGAGGGAGGCAACCCTACGAGCAGTACTTC.